This TCR beta chain was identified in a study of response to subunit inactivated influenza vaccine. General study points: Authors suggested each seasonal influenza vaccination recruits few new T cells.

MiXCR was run by TCRdb on the RT-PCR reads, yielding one entry per CDR3 protein. Counted here are about 620,000 distinct CDR3 sequences, 12% occurring once; the ten biggest clones make up roughly 10%. V lost 6 bases and J lost 8, with 20 bases in between. The CDR3 runs to 15 residues. Germline V CDR1 and CDR2: MNHEY, SVGEGT. On this clonotype: Antigen: not known.

The chain uses TRBV6-2 or TRBV6-3 and TRBJ2-1, with a weak D call TRBD2 (6 bases). The sample was PBMCs from blood, taken on the day of vaccination. This clonotype was sampled from a man in his fifties who received an inactivated influenza vaccine. The CDR3 DNA sequence: TGTGCCAGCAGCAGCCAAGGTGGGACTTGGTATGAGCAGTTCTTC. The encoded protein is CASSSQGGTWYEQFF.